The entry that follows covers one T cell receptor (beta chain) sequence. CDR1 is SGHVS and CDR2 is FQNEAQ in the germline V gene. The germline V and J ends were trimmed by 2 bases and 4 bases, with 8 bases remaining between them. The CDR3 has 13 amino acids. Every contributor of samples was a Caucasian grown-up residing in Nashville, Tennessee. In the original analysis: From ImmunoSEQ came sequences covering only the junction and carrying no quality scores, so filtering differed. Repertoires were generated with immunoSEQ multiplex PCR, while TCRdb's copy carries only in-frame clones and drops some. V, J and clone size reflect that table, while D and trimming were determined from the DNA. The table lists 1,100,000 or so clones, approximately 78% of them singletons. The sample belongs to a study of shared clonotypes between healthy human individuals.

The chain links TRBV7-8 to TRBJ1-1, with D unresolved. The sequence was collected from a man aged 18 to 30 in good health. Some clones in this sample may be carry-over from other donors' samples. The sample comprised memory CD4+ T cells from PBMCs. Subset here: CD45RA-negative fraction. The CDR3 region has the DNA TGTGCCAGCAGCTTACCGACAATCACTGAAGCTTTCTTT. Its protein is CASSLPTITEAFF.